Each of the 12 T cell receptor beta chains below was sequenced from the same sample in a study of T cells in Graves' hyperthyroidism and ophthalmopathy. RNA transcripts gave rise to amplified TCR beta CDR3 regions. Using the HTBI primer set, a first-round RT-PCR was run on the TCR CDR3. TCRdb called the multiplex PCR reads again in MiXCR, with one record for every CDR3 protein. The sample holds some 490,000 distinct CDR3 sequences, about 20% seen once. Sequenced material: blood. These receptor sequences come from a woman in her 70s with Graves' ophthalmopathy.

This clonotype has a count of ten or more. This chain joins TRBV28 and TRBJ2-3; TRBD2 agrees at 9 bases. Germline V gene lookup returns CDR1 MDHEN and CDR2 SYDVKM. The V segment lost 3 bases and the J segment 1 base; nucleotides outside the gene matches: 5. The CDR3 is made up of 16 amino acids. This CDR3 reads CASSFFASGGTDTQYF. The CDR3 region has the DNA TGTGCCAGCAGTTTCTTTGCTAGCGGGGGCACAGATACGCAGTATTTT.

The gene calls are TRBV6-1 and TRBJ2-7; 8 bases align to TRBD2. V shed 7 bases and J 4 bases; nucleotides not matched to a gene: 9. The germline V gene has CDR1 MNHNS and CDR2 SASEGT. CDR3 length: 14 amino acids. This chain's CDR3 is CASTPSGRLYEQYF. The DNA for the CDR3 is TGTGCCAGCACCCCCAGCGGGAGACTGTACGAGCAGTACTTC.

The CDR3 loop reads CATSALGTRDGNTIYF. In DNA, the CDR3 is TGTGCCACCAGTGCCCTGGGAACACGTGATGGAAACACCATATATTTT. The chain carries TRBV24-1 and TRBJ1-3; D remains ambiguous. This CDR3 comprises 16 residues. Germline V gives CDR1 KGHDR, CDR2 SFDVKD. V gave up 5 bases and J gave up 3 bases, with 16 bases separating them.

There are many counts of this clonotype. The chain links TRBV11-2 to TRBJ2-7, with TRBD2 as a possible D gene (5 bases). In germline, CDR1 is SGHAT, CDR2 FQNNGV. Trimming stripped 9 bases from V and 6 bases from J, with 24 bases between. The CDR3 contains 15 residues. The CDR3 loop is CASRVAGHPISEQYF. Written as DNA, the CDR3 is TGTGCCAGTCGGGTTGCGGGCCATCCAATTTCCGAGCAGTACTTC.

In its sample, this clonotype was seen many times. The J gene is TRBJ2-3, the V gene TRBV2; 7 bases fit TRBD2. Trimming at V came to 7 bases and at J to 0 bases, leaving 7 bases not matched to a gene. This CDR3 region has 15 residues. Germline assignment: CDR1 SNHLY and CDR2 FYNNEI. The chain's CDR3 is CASNQAGSSTDTQYF. The CDR3 DNA reads TGTGCCAGCAACCAAGCGGGAAGTAGCACAGATACGCAGTATTTT.

This clonotype was counted a few times. This chain connects TRBV5-1 to TRBJ2-7, with TRBD1 matching 7 bases. The germline V gene encodes CDR1 SGHRS and CDR2 YFSETQ. The CDR3 loop spans 16 amino acids. With 4 bases clipped from V and 3 bases from J, the junction kept 13 bases outside the gene matches. CDR3 coding DNA: TGCGCCAGCAGCGCACGCCGGGACAGCACAAACTACGAGCAGTACTTC. Protein sequence: CASSARRDSTNYEQYF.

There are many counts of this clonotype. V and J are TRBV28 and TRBJ1-4; D not resolved. The CDR3 totals 15 residues. V was clipped by 6 bases and J by 10 bases, with 21 bases between them. CDR1 is MDHEN, CDR2 SYDVKM, per germline. The CDR3 nucleotides read TGTGCCAGCAGCTCCCCCGGAAGCCGTTCGGCAAAACTGTTTTTT. This translates into CASSSPGSRSAKLFF.

This clonotype has a handful of counts. The CDR3 DNA reads TGTGCCAGCAGCCAAGCCTCAGGGAGGGGCTACACCTTC. Translating it yields CASSQASGRGYTF. The chain links TRBV3-1 to TRBJ1-2, with D possibly TRBD1 on 5 matching bases. Germline CDR1 is LGHDT and CDR2 is YNNKEL (reference sequence). V lost 1 base and J lost 8, with 11 bases in between. This CDR3 is 13 amino acids long.

This clonotype appeared a few times. The CDR3 DNA reads TGTGCCAGCAGTGAAGGCAGATCCTATGGCTACACCTTC. It translates to CASSEGRSYGYTF. The chain is built from TRBV6-1 and TRBJ1-2, with D unclear. V shed 1 base and J shed 4 bases, with 7 bases lying between them. CDR1 and CDR2 (germline): MNHNS, SASEGT. The CDR3 is made up of 13 amino acids.

The table lists this clonotype with many counts. The J gene is TRBJ2-7, the V gene TRBV6-5; possibly TRBD1 for D (6 bases). The V gene lost 2 bases and the J gene lost 0 bases, with 8 bases spanning the gap. Germline CDR1 and CDR2: MNHEY and SVGAGI. The CDR3 is 14 amino acids. DNA for the CDR3: TGTGCCAGCAGTTACACCAGGGGCTCCTACGAGCAGTACTTC. Translating gives CASSYTRGSYEQYF.

This clonotype was seen more than once but under ten times. The rearrangement uses TRBV6-2 or TRBV6-3 and TRBJ1-1; TRBD1 matches 7 bases. This CDR3 is 13 amino acids long. Per germline, CDR1 MNHEY and CDR2 SVGEGT. V shed 9 bases, J shed 0 bases, and the junction held 4 bases outside the gene matches. The CDR3 loop is CASGTAMNTEAFF. The CDR3 region has the DNA TGTGCCAGTGGGACAGCCATGAACACTGAAGCTTTCTTT.

This clonotype has a handful of counts. The V gene is TRBV7-2, the J gene TRBJ2-7; tentative D call: TRBD1 (5 bases). The CDR3 is made up of 15 amino acids. Trimming cost V 5 bases and J 3 bases, with 17 bases left between them. Germline V gives CDR1 SGHTA, CDR2 FQGNSA. The CDR3 DNA reads TGTGCCAGCAGCATTATGCGGACATTGTACTACGAGCAGTACTTC. Its translation: CASSIMRTLYYEQYF.